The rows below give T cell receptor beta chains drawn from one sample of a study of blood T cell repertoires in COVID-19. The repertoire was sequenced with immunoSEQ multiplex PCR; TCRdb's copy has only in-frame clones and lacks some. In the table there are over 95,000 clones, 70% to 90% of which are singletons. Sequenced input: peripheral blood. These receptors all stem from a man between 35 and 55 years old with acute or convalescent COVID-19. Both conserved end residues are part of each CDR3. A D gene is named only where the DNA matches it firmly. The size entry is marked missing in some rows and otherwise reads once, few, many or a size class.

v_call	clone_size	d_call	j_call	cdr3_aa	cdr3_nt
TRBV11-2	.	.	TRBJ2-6	CASSNPGRGLAGANVLTF	TGTGCCAGCAGCAATCCTGGCCGGGGATTGGCTGGGGCCAACGTCCTGACTTTC
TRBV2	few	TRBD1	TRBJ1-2	CASSGQGSYGYTF	TGTGCCAGCAGTGGACAGGGCTCATATGGCTACACCTTC
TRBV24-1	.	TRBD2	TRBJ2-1	CATSGGGSYNEQFF	TGTGCCACCAGTGGCGGGGGCTCCTACAATGAGCAGTTCTTC
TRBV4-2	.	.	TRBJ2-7	CASSQDHQEGYEQYF	TGTGCCAGCAGCCAAGATCACCAAGAGGGCTACGAGCAGTACTTC
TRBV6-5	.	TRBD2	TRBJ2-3	CASSYSGGGGRDTQYF	TGTGCCAGCAGTTACTCGGGCGGGGGGGGTCGAGATACGCAGTATTTT
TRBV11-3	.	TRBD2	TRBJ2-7	CASSLDIKKGGASYEQYF	TGTGCCAGCAGCTTAGATATAAAAAAGGGAGGGGCCTCCTACGAGCAGTACTTC
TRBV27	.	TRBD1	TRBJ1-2	CASSSWTGNLRGYTF	TGTGCCAGCAGTTCCTGGACAGGTAACCTCCGGGGCTACACCTTC
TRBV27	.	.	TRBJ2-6	CASRDYSGANVLTF	TGTGCCAGCAGAGACTACTCTGGGGCCAACGTCCTGACTTTC
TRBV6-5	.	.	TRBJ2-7	CAASNAAVYEQYF	TGTGCCGCCAGCAACGCGGCAGTATACGAGCAGTACTTC
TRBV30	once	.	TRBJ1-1	CAWSAGAWTEAFF	TGTGCCTGGAGTGCTGGGGCGTGGACTGAAGCTTTCTTT
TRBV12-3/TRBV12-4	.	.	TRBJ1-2	CASSFEEVRGYTF	TGTGCCAGCAGCTTCGAGGAGGTTCGCGGCTACACCTTC
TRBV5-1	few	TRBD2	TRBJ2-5	CASSRSGGRQETQYF	TGCGCCAGCAGCCGGAGCGGGGGTCGGCAAGAGACCCAGTACTTC
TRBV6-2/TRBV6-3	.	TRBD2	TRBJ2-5	CASSGTSGDETQYF	TGTGCCAGCAGTGGGACTAGCGGGGACGAGACCCAGTACTTC
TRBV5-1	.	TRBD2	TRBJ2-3	CASSFGLAGAPSTDTQYF	TGCGCCAGCAGCTTTGGACTAGCGGGGGCCCCTAGCACAGATACGCAGTATTTT
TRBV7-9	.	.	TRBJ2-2	CASSLNSWGDAGELFF	TGTGCCAGCAGCTTAAATTCTTGGGGGGATGCCGGGGAGCTGTTTTTT
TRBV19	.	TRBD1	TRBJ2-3	CASSIRTGGDTQYF	TGTGCCAGTAGCATACGGACAGGGGGAGATACGCAGTATTTT
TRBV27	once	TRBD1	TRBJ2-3	CATQGADTQYF	TGTGCCACCCAGGGGGCAGATACGCAGTATTTT
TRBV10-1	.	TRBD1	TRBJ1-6	CASSEPGQGLLSYNSPLHF	TGCGCCAGCAGTGAGCCAGGACAGGGCTTGCTCTCCTATAATTCACCCCTCCACTTT
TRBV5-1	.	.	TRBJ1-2	CATLDSKGGYTF	TGCGCCACCCTGGACAGTAAGGGTGGCTACACCTTC
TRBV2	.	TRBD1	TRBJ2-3	CASTRPGQSDTQYF	TGTGCCAGCACTCGCCCGGGACAGTCTGATACGCAGTATTTT
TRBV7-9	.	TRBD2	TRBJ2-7	CASSSAGGYEQYF	TGTGCCAGCAGCTCCGCGGGGGGGTACGAGCAGTACTTC
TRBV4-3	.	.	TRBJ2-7	CASSQDLGAYEQYF	TGCGCCAGCAGCCAAGATCTGGGGGCGTACGAGCAGTACTTC
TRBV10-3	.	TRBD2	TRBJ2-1	CAISTSGENEQFF	TGTGCCATCAGCACTAGCGGGGAGAATGAGCAGTTCTTC
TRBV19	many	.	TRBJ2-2	CASSRSGVTGELFF	TGTGCCAGTAGTAGATCGGGGGTCACCGGGGAGCTGTTTTTT
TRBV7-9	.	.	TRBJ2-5	CASSPRSGETQYF	TGTGCCAGCAGCCCCAGGTCTGGGGAGACCCAGTACTTC
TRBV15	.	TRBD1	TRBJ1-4	CATSVEAGGNEKLFF	TGTGCCACCAGCGTAGAGGCAGGGGGTAATGAAAAACTGTTTTTT
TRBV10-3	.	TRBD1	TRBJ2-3	CAISDFGQGGVDTQYF	TGTGCCATCAGCGATTTTGGACAGGGGGGAGTAGATACGCAGTATTTT
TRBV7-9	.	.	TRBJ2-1	CASSLAYEQFF	TGTGCCAGCAGCTTAGCCTATGAGCAGTTCTTC
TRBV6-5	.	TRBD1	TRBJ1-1	CASIRQGGGTEAFF	TGTGCCAGCATCCGACAGGGCGGGGGGACTGAAGCTTTCTTT
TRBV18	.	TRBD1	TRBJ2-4	CASSPQGTGGAKNIQYF	TGTGCCAGCTCACCACAGGGGACAGGGGGCGCCAAAAACATTCAGTACTTC
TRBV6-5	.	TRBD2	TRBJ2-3	CASSYSSSGDTQYF	TGTGCCAGCAGTTACTCTTCTAGCGGAGATACGCAGTATTTT
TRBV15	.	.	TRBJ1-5	CATSNGGTGQPQHF	TGTGCCACCAGCAACGGGGGAACGGGTCAGCCCCAGCATTTT
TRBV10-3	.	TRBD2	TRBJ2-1	CAISGKLAGGNYNEQFF	TGTGCCATCAGTGGAAAACTAGCGGGGGGCAACTACAATGAGCAGTTCTTC
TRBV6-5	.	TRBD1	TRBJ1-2	CASSYGTAAGYTF	TGTGCCAGCAGTTATGGGACAGCGGCGGGCTACACCTTC
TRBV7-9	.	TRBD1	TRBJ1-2	CASSYSGTGTGYTF	TGTGCCAGCAGCTATTCCGGGACAGGGACCGGCTACACCTTC
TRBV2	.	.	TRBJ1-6	CASRGLGNSPLHF	TGTGCCAGCAGGGGGCTTGGGAATTCACCCCTCCACTTT
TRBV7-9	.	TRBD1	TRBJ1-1	CASSLTGALNTEAFF	TGTGCCAGCAGCTTGACAGGGGCCCTGAACACTGAAGCTTTCTTT
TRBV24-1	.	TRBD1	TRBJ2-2	CATREETGGTGELFF	TGTGCCACCAGGGAGGAGACAGGGGGCACCGGGGAGCTGTTTTTT
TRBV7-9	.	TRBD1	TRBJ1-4	CASSFTGGDEKLFF	TGTGCCAGCAGTTTTACAGGGGGCGATGAAAAACTGTTTTTT
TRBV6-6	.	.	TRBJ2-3	CASSYGIGRGVDTQYF	TGTGCCAGCAGTTACGGTATCGGGCGGGGAGTCGATACGCAGTATTTT
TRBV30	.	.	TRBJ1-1	CAWSVGQSAFF	TGTGCCTGGAGTGTGGGACAATCAGCTTTCTTT
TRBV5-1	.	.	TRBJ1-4	CASSLDRTENEKLFF	TGCGCCAGCAGCTTGGACCGGACAGAGAATGAAAAACTGTTTTTT
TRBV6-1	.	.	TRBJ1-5	CASSDLDQPQHF	TGTGCCAGCAGTGATTTAGATCAGCCCCAGCATTTT
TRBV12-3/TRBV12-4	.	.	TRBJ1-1	CASSSGYYAEAFF	TGTGCCAGCAGTTCCGGTTACTATGCTGAAGCTTTCTTT
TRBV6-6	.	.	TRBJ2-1	CASLGARQFF	TGTGCCAGCTTAGGGGCTCGCCAGTTCTTC